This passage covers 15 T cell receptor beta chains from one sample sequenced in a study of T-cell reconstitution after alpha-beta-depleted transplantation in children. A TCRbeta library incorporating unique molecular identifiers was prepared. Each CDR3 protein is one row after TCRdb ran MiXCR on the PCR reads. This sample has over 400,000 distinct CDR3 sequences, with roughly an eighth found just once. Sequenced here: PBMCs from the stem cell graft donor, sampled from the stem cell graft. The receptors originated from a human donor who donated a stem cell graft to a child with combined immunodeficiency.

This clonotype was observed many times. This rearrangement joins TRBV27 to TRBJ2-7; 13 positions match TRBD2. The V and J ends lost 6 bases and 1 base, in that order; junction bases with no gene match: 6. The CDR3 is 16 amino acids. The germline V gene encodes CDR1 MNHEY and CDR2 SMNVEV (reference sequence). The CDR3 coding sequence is TGTGCCAGCAGGGGGGGGACTAGCGGGACTTCCTACGAGCAGTACTTC. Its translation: CASRGGTSGTSYEQYF.

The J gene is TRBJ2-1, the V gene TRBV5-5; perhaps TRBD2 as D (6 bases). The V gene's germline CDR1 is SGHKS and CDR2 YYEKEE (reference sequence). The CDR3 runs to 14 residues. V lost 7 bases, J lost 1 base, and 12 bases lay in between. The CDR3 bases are TGTGCCAGCGCCCGGCGGGATTCCTACAATGAGCAGTTCTTC. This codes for CASARRDSYNEQFF.

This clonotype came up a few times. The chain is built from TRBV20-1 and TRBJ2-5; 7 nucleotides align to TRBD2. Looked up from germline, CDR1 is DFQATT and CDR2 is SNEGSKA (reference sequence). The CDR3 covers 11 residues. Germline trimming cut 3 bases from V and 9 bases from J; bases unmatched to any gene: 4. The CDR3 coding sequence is TGCAGTGCTAGGGGTGGGAGGGCCCAGTACTTC. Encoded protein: CSARGGRAQYF.

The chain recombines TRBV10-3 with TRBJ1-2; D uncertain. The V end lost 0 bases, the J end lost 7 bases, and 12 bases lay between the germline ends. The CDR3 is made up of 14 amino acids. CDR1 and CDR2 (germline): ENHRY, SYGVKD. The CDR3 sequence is CAISESFGLGGYTF. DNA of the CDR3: TGTGCCATCAGTGAGTCGTTCGGGCTAGGTGGCTACACCTTC.

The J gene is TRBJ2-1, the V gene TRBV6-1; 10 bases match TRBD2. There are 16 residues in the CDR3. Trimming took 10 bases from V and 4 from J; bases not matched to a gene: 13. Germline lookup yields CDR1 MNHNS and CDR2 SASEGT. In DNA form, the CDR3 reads TGTGCCACTCTGGAGCGGGGGGGGAGTAAGTACAATGAGCAGTTCTTC. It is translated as CATLERGGSKYNEQFF.

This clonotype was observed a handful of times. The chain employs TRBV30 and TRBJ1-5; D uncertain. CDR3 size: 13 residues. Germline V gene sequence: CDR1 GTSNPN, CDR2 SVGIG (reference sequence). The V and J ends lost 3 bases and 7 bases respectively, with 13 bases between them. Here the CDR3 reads CAWSPGWGQPQHF. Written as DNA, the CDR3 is TGTGCCTGGAGCCCCGGCTGGGGACAGCCCCAGCATTTT.

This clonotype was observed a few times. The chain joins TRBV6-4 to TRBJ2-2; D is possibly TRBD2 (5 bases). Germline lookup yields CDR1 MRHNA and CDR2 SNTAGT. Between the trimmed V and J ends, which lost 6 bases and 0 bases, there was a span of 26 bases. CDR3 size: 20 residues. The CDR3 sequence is CASSAFPRVGPIANTGELFF. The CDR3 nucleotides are TGTGCCAGCAGCGCATTCCCGAGGGTTGGGCCAATCGCGAACACCGGGGAGCTGTTTTTT.

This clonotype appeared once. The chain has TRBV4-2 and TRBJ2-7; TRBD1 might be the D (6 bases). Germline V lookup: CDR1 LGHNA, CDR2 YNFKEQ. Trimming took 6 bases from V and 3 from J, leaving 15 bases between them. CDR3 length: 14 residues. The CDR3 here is CASRPSDRGYEQYF. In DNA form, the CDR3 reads TGTGCCAGCAGACCCTCGGACAGAGGCTACGAGCAGTACTTC.

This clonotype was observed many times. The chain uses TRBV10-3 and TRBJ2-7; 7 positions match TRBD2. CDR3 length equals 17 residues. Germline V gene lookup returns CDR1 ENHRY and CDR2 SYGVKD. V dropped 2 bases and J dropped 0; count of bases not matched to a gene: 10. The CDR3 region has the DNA TGTGCCATCAGTGAGGGGAGGGCAGGAGAAAACTCCTACGAGCAGTACTTC. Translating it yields CAISEGRAGENSYEQYF.

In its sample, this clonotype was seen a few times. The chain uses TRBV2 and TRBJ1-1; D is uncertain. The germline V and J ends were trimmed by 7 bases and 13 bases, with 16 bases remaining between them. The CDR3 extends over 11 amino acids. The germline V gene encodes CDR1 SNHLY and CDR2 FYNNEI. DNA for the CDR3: TGTGCCAGCACTGTTTATTATGGGGTTTTCTTT. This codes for CASTVYYGVFF.

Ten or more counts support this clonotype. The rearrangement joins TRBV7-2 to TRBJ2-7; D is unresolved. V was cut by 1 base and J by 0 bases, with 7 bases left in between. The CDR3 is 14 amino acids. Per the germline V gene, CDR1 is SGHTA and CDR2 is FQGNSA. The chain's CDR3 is CASSLGRISYEQYF. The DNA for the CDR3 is TGTGCCAGCAGCTTAGGACGGATCTCCTACGAGCAGTACTTC.

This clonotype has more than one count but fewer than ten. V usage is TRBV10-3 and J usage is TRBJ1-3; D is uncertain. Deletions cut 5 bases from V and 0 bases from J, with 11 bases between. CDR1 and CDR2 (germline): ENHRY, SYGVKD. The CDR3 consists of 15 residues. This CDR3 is CAISYDASSGNTIYF. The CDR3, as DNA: TGTGCCATCAGTTACGACGCAAGCTCTGGAAACACCATATATTTT.

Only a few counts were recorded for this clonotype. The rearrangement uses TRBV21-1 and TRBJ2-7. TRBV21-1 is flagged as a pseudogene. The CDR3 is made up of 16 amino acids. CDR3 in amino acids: CASSKESHPRVPEQYF. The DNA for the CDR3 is TGTGCCAGCAGCAAAGAGAGCCATCCAAGGGTGCCCGAGCAGTACTTC.

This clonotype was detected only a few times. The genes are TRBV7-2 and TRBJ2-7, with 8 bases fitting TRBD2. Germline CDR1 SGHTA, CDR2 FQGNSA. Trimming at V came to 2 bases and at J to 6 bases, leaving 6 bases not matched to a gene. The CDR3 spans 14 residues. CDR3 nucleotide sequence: TGTGCCAGCAGCTTAACGCAGGGGACTAGCGAGCAGTACTTC. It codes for CASSLTQGTSEQYF.

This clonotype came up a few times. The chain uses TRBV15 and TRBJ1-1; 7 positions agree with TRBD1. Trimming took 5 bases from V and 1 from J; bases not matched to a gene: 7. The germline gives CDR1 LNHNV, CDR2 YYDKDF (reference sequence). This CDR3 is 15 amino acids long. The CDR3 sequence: CATSPRQGPNTEAFF. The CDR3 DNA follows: TGTGCCACCAGCCCGAGACAGGGCCCGAACACTGAAGCTTTCTTT.